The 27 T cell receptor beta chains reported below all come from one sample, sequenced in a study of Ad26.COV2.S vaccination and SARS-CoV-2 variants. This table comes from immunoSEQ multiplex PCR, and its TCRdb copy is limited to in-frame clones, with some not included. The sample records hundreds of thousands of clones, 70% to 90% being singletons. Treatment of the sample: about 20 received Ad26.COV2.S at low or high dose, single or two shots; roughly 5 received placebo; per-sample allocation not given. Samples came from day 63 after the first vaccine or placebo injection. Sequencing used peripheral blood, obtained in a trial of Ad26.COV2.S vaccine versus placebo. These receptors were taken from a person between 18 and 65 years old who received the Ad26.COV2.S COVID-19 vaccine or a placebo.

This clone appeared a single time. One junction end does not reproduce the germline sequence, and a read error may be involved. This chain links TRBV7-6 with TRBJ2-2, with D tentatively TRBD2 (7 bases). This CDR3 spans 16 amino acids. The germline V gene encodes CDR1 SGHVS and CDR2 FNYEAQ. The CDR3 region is CASSLAGGGGTGELFF. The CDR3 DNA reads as TGTGCCAGCAGCCTAGCCGGGGGAGGGGGCACCGGGGAGCTGTTTTTT.

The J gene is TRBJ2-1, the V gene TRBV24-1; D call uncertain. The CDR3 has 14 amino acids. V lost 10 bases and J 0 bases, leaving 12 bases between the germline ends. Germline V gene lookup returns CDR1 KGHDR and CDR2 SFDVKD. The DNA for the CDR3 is TGTGCCACTTCCGACCGAAGCTCCTACAATGAGCAGTTCTTC. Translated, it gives CATSDRSSYNEQFF.

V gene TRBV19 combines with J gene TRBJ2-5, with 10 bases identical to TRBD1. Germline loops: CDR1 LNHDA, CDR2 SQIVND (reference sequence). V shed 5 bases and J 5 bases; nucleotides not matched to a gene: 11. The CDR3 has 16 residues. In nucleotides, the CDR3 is TGTGCCAGTAGTCCGTCCCGACAGGGGGCATCGGAGACCCAGTACTTC. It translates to CASSPSRQGASETQYF.

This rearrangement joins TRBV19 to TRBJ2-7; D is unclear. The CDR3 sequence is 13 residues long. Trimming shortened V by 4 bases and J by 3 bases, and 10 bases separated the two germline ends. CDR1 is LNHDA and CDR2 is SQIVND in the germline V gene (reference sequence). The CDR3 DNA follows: TGTGCCAGTAGTACGAATACCAACTACGAGCAGTACTTC. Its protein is CASSTNTNYEQYF.

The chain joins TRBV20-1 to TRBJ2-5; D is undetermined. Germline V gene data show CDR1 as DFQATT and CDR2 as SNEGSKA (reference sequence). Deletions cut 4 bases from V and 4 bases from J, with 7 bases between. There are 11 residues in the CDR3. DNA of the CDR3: TGCAGTGCTACAGTAGGAGAGACCCAGTACTTC. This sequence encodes CSATVGETQYF.

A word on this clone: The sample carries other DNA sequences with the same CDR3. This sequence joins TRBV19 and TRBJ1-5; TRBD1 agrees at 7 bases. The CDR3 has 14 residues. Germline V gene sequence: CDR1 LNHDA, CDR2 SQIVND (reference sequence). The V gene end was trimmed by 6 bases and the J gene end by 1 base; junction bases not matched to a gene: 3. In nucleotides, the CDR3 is TGTGCCAGTAGCTTGACAGGGAGCAATCAGCCCCAGCATTTT. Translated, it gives CASSLTGSNQPQHF.

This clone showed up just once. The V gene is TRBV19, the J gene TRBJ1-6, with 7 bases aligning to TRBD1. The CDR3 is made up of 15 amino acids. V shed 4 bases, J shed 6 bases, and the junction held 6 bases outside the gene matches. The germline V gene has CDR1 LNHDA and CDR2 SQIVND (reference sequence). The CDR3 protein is CASSTTGAVNSPLHF. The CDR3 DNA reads TGTGCCAGTAGTACTACAGGGGCGGTTAATTCACCCCTCCACTTT.

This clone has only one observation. The CDR3 region is CATSRKGPGQGSYNEQFF. Here the CDR3 DNA reads TGTGCCACCAGCAGAAAGGGGCCGGGACAGGGGTCCTACAATGAGCAGTTCTTC. J is TRBJ2-1 and V is TRBV15, with TRBD1 identical over 10 bases. The junction had 8 bases not matched to a gene; V was cut back by 2 bases and J by 1 base. This CDR3 is 18 amino acids long. The germline gives CDR1 LNHNV, CDR2 YYDKDF (reference sequence).

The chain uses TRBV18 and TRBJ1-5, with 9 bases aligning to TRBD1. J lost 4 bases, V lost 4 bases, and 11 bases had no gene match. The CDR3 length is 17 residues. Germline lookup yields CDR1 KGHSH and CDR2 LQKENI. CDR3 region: CASSLLGSGQGNQPQHF. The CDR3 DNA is TGTGCCAGCTCACTACTTGGGTCGGGACAGGGAAATCAGCCCCAGCATTTT.

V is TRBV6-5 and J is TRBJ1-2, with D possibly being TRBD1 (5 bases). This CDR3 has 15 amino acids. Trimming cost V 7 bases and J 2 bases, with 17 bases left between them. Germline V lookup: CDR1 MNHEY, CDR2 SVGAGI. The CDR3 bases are TGTGCCAGCATCAAACGCCCGGGGGGGAACTATGGCTACACCTTC. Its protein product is CASIKRPGGNYGYTF.

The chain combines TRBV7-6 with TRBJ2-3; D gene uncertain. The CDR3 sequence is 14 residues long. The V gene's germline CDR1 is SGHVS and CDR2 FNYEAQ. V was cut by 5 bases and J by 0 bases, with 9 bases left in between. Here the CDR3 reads CASSPLVSTDTQYF. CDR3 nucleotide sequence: TGTGCCAGCAGCCCCTTGGTCAGCACAGATACGCAGTATTTT.

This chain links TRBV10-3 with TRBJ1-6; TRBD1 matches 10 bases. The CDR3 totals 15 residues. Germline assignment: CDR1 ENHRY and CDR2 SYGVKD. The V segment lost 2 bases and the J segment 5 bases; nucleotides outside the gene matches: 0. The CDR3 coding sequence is TGTGCCATCAGTGAGGACAGGGGGCATAATTCACCCCTCCACTTT. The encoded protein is CAISEDRGHNSPLHF.

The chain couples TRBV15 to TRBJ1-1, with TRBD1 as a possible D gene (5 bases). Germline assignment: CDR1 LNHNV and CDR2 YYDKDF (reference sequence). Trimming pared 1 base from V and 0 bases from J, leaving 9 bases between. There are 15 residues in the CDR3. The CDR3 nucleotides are TGTGCCACCAGCAGAGCGGGACTCCTGAACACTGAAGCTTTCTTT. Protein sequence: CATSRAGLLNTEAFF.

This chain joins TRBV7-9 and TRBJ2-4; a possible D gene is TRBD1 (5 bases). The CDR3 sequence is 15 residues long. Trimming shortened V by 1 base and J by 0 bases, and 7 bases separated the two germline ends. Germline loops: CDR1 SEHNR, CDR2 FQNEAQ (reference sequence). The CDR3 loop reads CASSLEGLAKNIQYF. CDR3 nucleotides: TGTGCCAGCAGCTTAGAGGGGCTAGCCAAAAACATTCAGTACTTC.

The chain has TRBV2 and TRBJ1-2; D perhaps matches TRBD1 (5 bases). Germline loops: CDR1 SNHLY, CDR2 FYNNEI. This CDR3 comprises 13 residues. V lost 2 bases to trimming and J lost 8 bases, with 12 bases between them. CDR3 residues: CASSEMERGGYTF. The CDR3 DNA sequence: TGTGCCAGCAGTGAAATGGAACGGGGCGGCTACACCTTC.

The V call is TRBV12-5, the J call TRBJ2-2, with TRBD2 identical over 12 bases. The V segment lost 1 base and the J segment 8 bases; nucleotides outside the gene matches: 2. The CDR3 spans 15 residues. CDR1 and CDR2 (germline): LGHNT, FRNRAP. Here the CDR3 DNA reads TGTGCTAGTGGTTTGGGACTAGCGGGAGCTGGGGAGCTGTTTTTT. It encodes CASGLGLAGAGELFF.

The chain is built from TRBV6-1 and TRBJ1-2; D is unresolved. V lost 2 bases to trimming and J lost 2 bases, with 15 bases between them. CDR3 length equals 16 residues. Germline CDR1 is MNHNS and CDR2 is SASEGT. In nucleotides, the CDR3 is TGTGCCAGCAGTGAAAGGTTAGGTGGGTTCAACTATGGCTACACCTTC. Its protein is CASSERLGGFNYGYTF.

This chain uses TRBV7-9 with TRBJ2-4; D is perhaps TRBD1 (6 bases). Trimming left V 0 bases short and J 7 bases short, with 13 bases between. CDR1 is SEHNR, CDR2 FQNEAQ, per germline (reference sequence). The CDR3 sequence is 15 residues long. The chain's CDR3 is CASSLAGALRNIQYF. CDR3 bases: TGTGCCAGCAGCTTAGCGGGGGCCTTGAGGAACATTCAGTACTTC. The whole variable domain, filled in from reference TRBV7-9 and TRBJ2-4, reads DTGVSQNPRHKITKRGQNVTFRCDPISEHNRLYWYRQTLGQGPEFLTYFQNEAQLEKSRLLSDRFSAERPKGSFSTLEIQRTEQGDSAMYLCASSLAGALRNIQYFGAGTRLSVL.

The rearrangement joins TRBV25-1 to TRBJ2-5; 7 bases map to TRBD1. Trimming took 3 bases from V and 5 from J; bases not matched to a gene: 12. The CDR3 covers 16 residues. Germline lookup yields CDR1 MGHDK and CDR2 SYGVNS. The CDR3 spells CASSDDLGGDGETQYF. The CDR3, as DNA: TGTGCCAGCAGTGACGACTTAGGGGGCGACGGGGAGACCCAGTACTTC.

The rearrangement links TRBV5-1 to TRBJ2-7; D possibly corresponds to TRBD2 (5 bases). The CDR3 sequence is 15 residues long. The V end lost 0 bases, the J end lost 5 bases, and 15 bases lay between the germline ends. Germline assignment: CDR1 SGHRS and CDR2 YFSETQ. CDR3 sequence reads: CASSLVEGSDHEQYF. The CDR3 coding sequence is TGCGCCAGCAGCTTGGTTGAGGGCTCGGATCACGAGCAGTACTTC.

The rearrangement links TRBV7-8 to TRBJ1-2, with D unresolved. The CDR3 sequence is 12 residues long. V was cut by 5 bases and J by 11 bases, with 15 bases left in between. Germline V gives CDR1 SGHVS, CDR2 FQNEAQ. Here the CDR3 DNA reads TGTGCCAGCAGCCTTAAGACGACCGGGTACACCTTC. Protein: CASSLKTTGYTF.

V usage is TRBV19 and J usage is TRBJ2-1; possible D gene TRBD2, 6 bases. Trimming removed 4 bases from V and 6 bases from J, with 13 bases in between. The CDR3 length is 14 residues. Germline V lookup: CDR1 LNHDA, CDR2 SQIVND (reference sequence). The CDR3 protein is CASSTGRGGNEQFF. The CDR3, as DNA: TGTGCCAGTAGTACCGGTCGGGGAGGCAATGAGCAGTTCTTC.

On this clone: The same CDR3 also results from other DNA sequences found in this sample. CDR3 in DNA: TGTGCCACCAGCAGAGGAGGGAGTGGGACCGGGGAGCTGTTTTTT. Translating gives CATSRGGSGTGELFF. V and J are TRBV15 and TRBJ2-2; TRBD2 might be the D (5 bases). The V gene's germline CDR1 is LNHNV and CDR2 YYDKDF (reference sequence). V shed 1 base and J shed 5 bases, with 11 bases lying between them. The CDR3 totals 15 residues.

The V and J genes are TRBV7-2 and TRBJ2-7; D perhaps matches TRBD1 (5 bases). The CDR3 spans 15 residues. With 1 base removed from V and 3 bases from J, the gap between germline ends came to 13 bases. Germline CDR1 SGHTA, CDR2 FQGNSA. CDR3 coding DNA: TGTGCCAGCAGCTTAGTCGGGCAGGGTATCTACGAGCAGTACTTC. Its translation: CASSLVGQGIYEQYF.

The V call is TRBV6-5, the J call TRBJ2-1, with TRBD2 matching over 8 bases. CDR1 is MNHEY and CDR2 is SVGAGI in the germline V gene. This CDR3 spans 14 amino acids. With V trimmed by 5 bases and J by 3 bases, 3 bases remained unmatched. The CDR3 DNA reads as TGTGCCAGCAGTCGGGGACTAGGCTACAATGAGCAGTTCTTC. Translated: CASSRGLGYNEQFF.

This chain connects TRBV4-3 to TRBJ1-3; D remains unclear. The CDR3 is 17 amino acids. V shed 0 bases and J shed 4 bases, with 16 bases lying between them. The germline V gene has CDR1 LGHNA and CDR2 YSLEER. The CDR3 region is CASSQDRGGIGGNTIYF. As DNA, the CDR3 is TGCGCCAGCAGCCAAGATCGCGGAGGGATTGGAGGAAACACCATATATTTT.

CDR3 sequence (DNA): TGCGCCAGCAGCCAAGAAAGGGGAGGCCCTTTGGCTAACTATGGCTACACCTTC. This codes for CASSQERGGPLANYGYTF. The genes are TRBV4-1 and TRBJ1-2; D may be TRBD1 (5 bases). The CDR3 consists of 18 residues. Germline V lookup: CDR1 MGHRA, CDR2 YSYEKL. Trimming pared 0 bases from V and 0 bases from J, leaving 17 bases between.